The 15 T cell receptor beta chains in this list originate from one sample, sequenced in a study of blood T cell repertoires in COVID-19. This table comes from immunoSEQ multiplex PCR, and its TCRdb copy is limited to in-frame clones, with some not included. This repertoire shows around 83,000 clones, 80% to 90% found once; its top ten account for 25% to 30%. What was sequenced was peripheral blood. The source of these receptors is a man aged 50 to 59 with active or convalescent COVID-19.

This clone was counted between two and nine times. The rearrangement links TRBV6-1 to TRBJ1-2; tentative D call: TRBD1 (6 bases). V lost 3 bases and J lost 3, with 11 bases in between. Per germline, CDR1 MNHNS and CDR2 SASEGT. The CDR3 sequence is 14 residues long. Here the CDR3 reads CASSELGGDYGYTF. Written as DNA, the CDR3 is TGTGCCAGCAGTGAGCTTGGGGGCGACTATGGCTACACCTTC.

The chain combines TRBV14 with TRBJ1-5; D call uncertain. There are 20 residues in the CDR3. The germline CDR1 and CDR2 sequences are SGHDN and FVKESK. V was trimmed by 0 bases and J by 1 base, leaving 22 bases between them. As DNA, the CDR3 is TGTGCCAGCAGCCAAGATTCCTGTGGGTCCGGGGAGGGAAGCAATCAGCCCCAGCATTTT. Amino acids: CASSQDSCGSGEGSNQPQHF. The variable domain in full, with the rest retrieved from reference TRBV14 and TRBJ1-5, is EAGVTQFPSHSVIEKGQTVTLRCDPISGHDNLYWYRRVMGKEIKFLLHFVKESKQDESGMPNNRFLAERTGGTYSTLKVQPAELEDSGVYFCASSQDSCGSGEGSNQPQHFGDGTRLSIL.

This clone has a single count. V usage is TRBV5-7 and J usage is TRBJ2-5; 7 nucleotides align to TRBD1. TRBV5-7 is sorted into the ORF group, with uncertain function. The ends lost 3 bases at V and 1 base at J; junction bases unmatched: 18. The CDR3 has 19 residues. CDR3 loop: CASSSPCPRQGDLQETQYF. CDR3 nucleotide sequence: TGTGCCAGCAGCTCCCCATGCCCTCGACAGGGAGACCTCCAAGAGACCCAGTACTTC.

The CDR3, as DNA: TGTGCCAGCAGCCCGGGGGGGAACTACGAGCAGTACTTC. It is translated as CASSPGGNYEQYF. This rearrangement joins TRBV11-3 to TRBJ2-7; 8 bases match TRBD2. After removal of 5 bases from V and 3 bases from J, the junction contained 3 bases not matched to a gene. The germline V gene has CDR1 SGHNT and CDR2 YENEEA. This CDR3 spans 13 amino acids.

CDR3 region: CSAKGLAGQYF. The CDR3, as DNA: TGCAGTGCTAAAGGACTAGCAGGGCAGTATTTT. J is TRBJ2-3 and V is TRBV20-1; 8 bases fit TRBD2. This CDR3 is built from 11 residues. Unmatched junction bases numbered 5, after V lost 4 bases and J lost 11 bases. Germline V gives CDR1 DFQATT, CDR2 SNEGSKA (reference sequence).

The V call is TRBV19, the J call TRBJ1-6, with TRBD1 matching over 9 bases. The germline V gene encodes CDR1 LNHDA and CDR2 SQIVND (reference sequence). J was trimmed by 7 bases and V by 3 bases; bases with no gene match: 16. The CDR3 runs to 19 residues. CDR3 bases: TGTGCCAGTAGTATCGTCCGTTGGACAGGGGACTCGTTGAATTCACCCCTCCACTTT. Translation: CASSIVRWTGDSLNSPLHF.

The genes are TRBV27 and TRBJ1-4, with D maybe TRBD1 (5 bases). V was trimmed by 1 base and J by 7 bases, leaving 16 bases between them. Germline lookup yields CDR1 MNHEY and CDR2 SMNVEV (reference sequence). This CDR3 region has 16 residues. The CDR3 coding sequence is TGTGCCAGCAGTTTATACAGGTTAGGAGGGAGTGAAAAACTGTTTTTT. Translation: CASSLYRLGGSEKLFF. Combining the CDR3 with reference TRBV27 and TRBJ1-4 gives the whole variable domain EAQVTQNPRYLITVTGKKLTVTCSQNMNHEYMSWYRQDPGLGLRQIYYSMNVEVTDKGDVPEGYKVSRKEKRNFPLILESPSPNQTSLYFCASSLYRLGGSEKLFFGSGTQLSVL.

This chain links TRBV3-1 (or the pseudogene TRBV3-2) with TRBJ2-3; D ambiguous. CDR1 and CDR2 from the germline V gene are LGHDT and YNNKEL (reference sequence). The CDR3 runs to 15 residues. V was trimmed by 2 bases and J by 0 bases, leaving 9 bases between them. CDR3 DNA: TGTGCCAGCAGCCAAATGCCGACTAGCACAGATACGCAGTATTTT. Translated: CASSQMPTSTDTQYF.

The chain is built from TRBV9 and TRBJ2-2, with D maybe TRBD2 (7 bases). CDR1 is SGDLS and CDR2 is YYNGEE in the germline V gene. The CDR3 is 15 residues long. Trimming left V 4 bases short and J 6 bases short, with 16 bases between. The CDR3 region is CASSPRAGAPGELFF. The CDR3 DNA sequence: TGTGCCAGCAGCCCCAGGGCGGGGGCGCCCGGGGAGCTGTTTTTT.

The chain joins TRBV9 to TRBJ1-3, with D maybe TRBD1 (5 bases). Germline V gives CDR1 SGDLS, CDR2 YYNGEE. The CDR3 runs to 16 residues. Trimming took 0 bases from V and 0 from J, leaving 10 bases between them. The CDR3, as DNA: TGTGCCAGCAGCGTAGATGGGGGGATCTCTGGAAACACCATATATTTT. It translates to CASSVDGGISGNTIYF.

The chain employs TRBV2 and TRBJ2-2; 12 bases are a match to TRBD1. The J segment lost 3 bases and the V segment lost 4 bases, leaving 0 bases of the junction unmatched. This CDR3 is 15 amino acids long. Germline V gene sequence: CDR1 SNHLY, CDR2 FYNNEI. In DNA form, the CDR3 reads TGTGCCAGCAGTGGGGACAGGGGGCACACCGGGGAGCTGTTTTTT. It is translated as CASSGDRGHTGELFF.

V and J are TRBV29-1 and TRBJ2-5; 11 bases align to TRBD1. The CDR3 is made up of 13 amino acids. Germline V gene sequence: CDR1 SQVTM, CDR2 ANQGSEA. After removal of 7 bases from V and 4 bases from J, the junction contained 5 bases not matched to a gene. The CDR3 DNA reads TGCAGCGCCGGGGACAGGGGGGCAGAGACCCAGTACTTC. Its protein product is CSAGDRGAETQYF. Full variable domain (outside the CDR3, taken from reference TRBV29-1 and TRBJ2-5): SAVISQKPSRDICQRGTSLTIQCQVDSQVTMMFWYRQQPGQSLTLIATANQGSEATYESGFVIDKFPISRPNLTFSTLTVSNMSPEDSSIYLCSAGDRGAETQYFGPGTRLLVL.

This clone was detected only a few times. The chain uses TRBV19 and TRBJ1-1; D is undetermined. CDR1 LNHDA and CDR2 SQIVND come from the germline V gene (reference sequence). The CDR3 spans 14 residues. Trimming removed 3 bases at V and 1 base at J, with 9 bases between. The CDR3 sequence: CASSITQRNTEAFF. CDR3 DNA sequence: TGTGCCAGTAGTATCACACAGAGGAACACTGAAGCTTTCTTT.

The V and J genes are TRBV27 and TRBJ2-1, with D possibly matching TRBD1 (5 bases). Germline V gives CDR1 MNHEY, CDR2 SMNVEV (reference sequence). This CDR3 is 15 amino acids long. V was cut by 2 bases and J by 4 bases, with 12 bases left in between. Written as DNA, the CDR3 is TGTGCCAGCAGTTTAATATTTGACAGATACAATGAGCAGTTCTTC. This sequence encodes CASSLIFDRYNEQFF.

J is TRBJ2-3 and V is TRBV18; possibly TRBD1 for D (6 bases). Looked up from germline, CDR1 is KGHSH and CDR2 is LQKENI. This CDR3 comprises 17 residues. The V and J ends lost 1 base and 3 bases respectively, with 17 bases between them. In nucleotides, the CDR3 is TGTGCCAGCTCACCACTACAGGGCTCCCTAGGAACAGATACGCAGTATTTT. Translation gives CASSPLQGSLGTDTQYF.